These T cell receptor beta chains were read from a single sample in a study of PD-1 blockade in classical Hodgkin lymphoma. Profiling relied on immunoSEQ multiplex PCR, and the TCRdb table lists in-frame clones only, not all of them. Altogether 10,000 to 15,000 clones are present, 65% to 90% being singletons, with the ten largest covering around 25%. The sequencing here drew on peripheral blood mononuclear cells (PBMCs), taken at baseline. The receptors were gathered from a human donor with classical Hodgkin lymphoma. The CDR3 runs from the conserved cysteine through the conserved F or W. The D gene is left open where the match is weak. Where a row states a size, it is once, few, many or the class of an expanded clone; other rows omit it.

TRBJ2-3 | TRBD1 | TRBV5-4 | NA | CASSQGQGVFADTQYF | TGTGCCAGCAGCCAGGGACAGGGAGTTTTTGCAGATACGCAGTATTTT
TRBJ1-3 | NA | TRBV5-1 | NA | CASSLNFGNSGNTIYF | TGCGCCAGCAGCTTGAATTTCGGAAACTCTGGAAACACCATATATTTT
TRBJ2-2 | NA | TRBV11-2 | NA | CASSLVQNTGELFF | TGTGCCAGCAGCTTAGTCCAGAACACCGGGGAGCTGTTTTTT
TRBJ2-1 | NA | TRBV10-2 | NA | CASSPNLLAVEQFF | TGCGCCAGCAGTCCCAACTTACTAGCAGTTGAGCAGTTCTTC
TRBJ2-5 | TRBD1 | TRBV28 | medium-sized | CASSFEQGAGETQYF | TGTGCCAGCAGTTTCGAACAGGGGGCAGGGGAGACCCAGTACTTC
TRBJ1-1 | NA | TRBV5-1 | NA | CASSLPGRPNTEAFF | TGCGCCAGCAGCTTGCCGGGAAGACCGAACACTGAAGCTTTCTTT
TRBJ2-4 | TRBD2 | TRBV19 | NA | CASSPTSVAKNIQYF | TGTGCCAGTAGTCCAACTAGCGTGGCCAAAAACATTCAGTACTTC
TRBJ2-7 | TRBD1 | TRBV19 | NA | CASSSPGQGYYEQYF | TGTGCCAGTAGTTCCCCGGGACAGGGTTACTACGAGCAGTACTTC
TRBJ2-7 | NA | TRBV6-5 | NA | CASSYRDTSYEQYF | TGTGCCAGCAGTTACCGGGACACCTCCTACGAGCAGTACTTC
TRBJ2-7 | NA | TRBV10-1 | NA | CASRHQGQGRHEQYF | TGCGCCAGCAGGCATCAGGGGCAGGGACGCCACGAGCAGTACTTC
TRBJ2-1 | TRBD1 | TRBV15 | NA | CATSNLQGVLNEQFF | TGTGCCACCAGCAACTTACAGGGGGTTCTCAATGAGCAGTTCTTC
TRBJ2-2 | TRBD1 | TRBV5-1 | NA | CASSTYGQGASFPEELFF | TGCGCCAGCAGCACGTACGGACAGGGGGCGTCCTTTCCCGAGGAGCTGTTTTTT
TRBJ1-1 | NA | TRBV5-1 | few | CASRAGEFGTEAFF | TGCGCCAGCAGAGCTGGGGAATTTGGGACTGAAGCTTTCTTT